Presented here are 3 T cell receptor beta chains from one specimen sequenced in a study of breast tumors, draining lymph nodes, adjacent tissues. TCRdb analysed the multiplex PCR reads with MiXCR anew, one entry per CDR3 protein. The repertoire includes about 200,000 distinct CDR3 sequences, about 32% of them detected once, and more than 4% sits in the top ten. Axillary draining lymph nodes of breast cancer patients supplied the node samples. The sample comprised axillary lymph node tissue. Receptors were obtained from a female donor with breast cancer. Some clones in this sample may be carry-over from other donors' samples.

Points on this clonotype: A much larger clonotype is one base distant, so this may be a read error. This chain links TRBV6-6 with TRBJ1-6; no definite D call. V lost 7 bases to trimming and J lost 3 bases, with 16 bases between them. CDR3 length equals 16 residues. Germline V lookup: CDR1 MNHNY, CDR2 SVGAGI (reference sequence). The DNA of the CDR3 is TGTGCCAGCACCCACTCAGAGGCGATCTATAATTCACCCCTCCACTTT. Translation: CASTHSEAIYNSPLHF.

Details on this clonotype: The junction shows a germline mismatch at one end, possibly a read error. The chain carries TRBV7-9 and TRBJ1-4; weak D call: TRBD1 (5 bases). The CDR3 has 15 residues. Per germline, CDR1 SEHNR and CDR2 FQNEAQ (reference sequence). The CDR3 loop reads CASSLNRGSNEKLLF. The CDR3 nucleotides are TGTGCCAGCAGCCTCAATAGGGGTTCTAATGAAAAACTGCTTTTT.

This rearrangement joins TRBV29-1 to TRBJ2-3; 11 bases are shared with TRBD1. V lost 6 bases to trimming and J lost 3 bases; unmatched junction nucleotides: 2. There are 13 residues in the CDR3. Per germline, CDR1 SQVTM and CDR2 ANQGSEA. The CDR3 DNA follows: TGCAGCGTGGGACAGGGGGTTACAGATACGCAGTATTTT. Its translation is CSVGQGVTDTQYF.